This T cell receptor (beta chain) appears in the sequencing data of a study of blood T cell repertoires in COVID-19 (dated by TCRdb to the early 2020s). Concerning the study at large: Samples from collaborators originated in the United States, Italy and Spain and spanned both the acute and convalescent phases of COVID-19. The material from the prospective study consisted of cDNA or gDNA derived from T cells, B-cell-depleted T cells, or PBMCs. Subjects who had been exposed to COVID-19, were actively infected with it, or had recovered from it provided the deeply sampled blood TCRbeta repertoires that made up the dataset. The repertoires were made available in a free public database intended to serve as a resource for research on the immune response to SARS-CoV-2. Samples came from the ongoing ImmuneRACE study (first 160 participants) plus 1,254 subjects from 6 global collaborators. Nearly every sample came with metadata listing a de-identified subject ID, COVID-19 status, age in years and sex. HLA class I and class II types, where available, came from metadata supplied by the sample provider rather than from assay-based typing.

Points the paper makes about the study in general: How much clinical and demographic metadata was included differed by source and by participant, and the metadata was provided uncurated.

One collaborating source in Seattle enrolled patients while the patients were actively infected and followed the patients over time throughout the course of disease. Collaborating institutions collected whole blood in K2EDTA tubes following their own protocols. Collaborator samples were shipped for TCRbeta analysis as frozen whole blood, isolated PBMCs, or DNA extracted from either sample type. The immunoSEQ Assay, a bias-controlled multiplex PCR, was used to amplify TCRbeta CDR3 regions from genomic DNA. On the authors' methods: The number of nucleated cells in each sample was estimated by amplification of reference gene primers within the assay. Sequence reads were collapsed and filtered to measure the absolute abundance of every unique TCRbeta CDR3 rearrangement. For each sample, productive Simpson clonality was calculated by taking the square root of Simpson's diversity index across productive rearrangements. The table was pulled from immuneACCESS by TCRdb, which kept in-frame rearrangements only. Such tables lose some clones; where checked, under half of the loss comes from unresolved V genes, and the rest has no known cause. The DNA was the basis for D and trimming; V, J and clone size are from that table. Present in this sample are under 450,000 clones, 70% to 90% of which were seen just once. The ten largest clones take up approximately 1.5% of the sample.

On this clone itself: Its antigen is currently not known. No base-level quality is on record; no much larger clone is a single base apart.

Input material: peripheral blood. The origin of this receptor is a woman aged 40 to 49 with COVID-19, enrolled during active disease.

The nucleotide sequence is TGTGCCAGCAGTTACCTGGTAGATAGCAATCAGCCCCAGCATTTT. Protein translation: CASSYLVDSNQPQHF. Recombination connected TRBV6-2 or TRBV6-3 to TRBJ1-5; too little of a D gene remains to name it. V loses 2 bases, J loses 0 bases, and the germline ends lie 8 bases apart. The germline V gene supplies CDR1 MNHEY and CDR2 SVGEGT. The cysteine opens and the phenylalanine closes a CDR3 of 15 amino acids. This entry keeps only the CDR3 DNA: 45 bases, framed from base 1.